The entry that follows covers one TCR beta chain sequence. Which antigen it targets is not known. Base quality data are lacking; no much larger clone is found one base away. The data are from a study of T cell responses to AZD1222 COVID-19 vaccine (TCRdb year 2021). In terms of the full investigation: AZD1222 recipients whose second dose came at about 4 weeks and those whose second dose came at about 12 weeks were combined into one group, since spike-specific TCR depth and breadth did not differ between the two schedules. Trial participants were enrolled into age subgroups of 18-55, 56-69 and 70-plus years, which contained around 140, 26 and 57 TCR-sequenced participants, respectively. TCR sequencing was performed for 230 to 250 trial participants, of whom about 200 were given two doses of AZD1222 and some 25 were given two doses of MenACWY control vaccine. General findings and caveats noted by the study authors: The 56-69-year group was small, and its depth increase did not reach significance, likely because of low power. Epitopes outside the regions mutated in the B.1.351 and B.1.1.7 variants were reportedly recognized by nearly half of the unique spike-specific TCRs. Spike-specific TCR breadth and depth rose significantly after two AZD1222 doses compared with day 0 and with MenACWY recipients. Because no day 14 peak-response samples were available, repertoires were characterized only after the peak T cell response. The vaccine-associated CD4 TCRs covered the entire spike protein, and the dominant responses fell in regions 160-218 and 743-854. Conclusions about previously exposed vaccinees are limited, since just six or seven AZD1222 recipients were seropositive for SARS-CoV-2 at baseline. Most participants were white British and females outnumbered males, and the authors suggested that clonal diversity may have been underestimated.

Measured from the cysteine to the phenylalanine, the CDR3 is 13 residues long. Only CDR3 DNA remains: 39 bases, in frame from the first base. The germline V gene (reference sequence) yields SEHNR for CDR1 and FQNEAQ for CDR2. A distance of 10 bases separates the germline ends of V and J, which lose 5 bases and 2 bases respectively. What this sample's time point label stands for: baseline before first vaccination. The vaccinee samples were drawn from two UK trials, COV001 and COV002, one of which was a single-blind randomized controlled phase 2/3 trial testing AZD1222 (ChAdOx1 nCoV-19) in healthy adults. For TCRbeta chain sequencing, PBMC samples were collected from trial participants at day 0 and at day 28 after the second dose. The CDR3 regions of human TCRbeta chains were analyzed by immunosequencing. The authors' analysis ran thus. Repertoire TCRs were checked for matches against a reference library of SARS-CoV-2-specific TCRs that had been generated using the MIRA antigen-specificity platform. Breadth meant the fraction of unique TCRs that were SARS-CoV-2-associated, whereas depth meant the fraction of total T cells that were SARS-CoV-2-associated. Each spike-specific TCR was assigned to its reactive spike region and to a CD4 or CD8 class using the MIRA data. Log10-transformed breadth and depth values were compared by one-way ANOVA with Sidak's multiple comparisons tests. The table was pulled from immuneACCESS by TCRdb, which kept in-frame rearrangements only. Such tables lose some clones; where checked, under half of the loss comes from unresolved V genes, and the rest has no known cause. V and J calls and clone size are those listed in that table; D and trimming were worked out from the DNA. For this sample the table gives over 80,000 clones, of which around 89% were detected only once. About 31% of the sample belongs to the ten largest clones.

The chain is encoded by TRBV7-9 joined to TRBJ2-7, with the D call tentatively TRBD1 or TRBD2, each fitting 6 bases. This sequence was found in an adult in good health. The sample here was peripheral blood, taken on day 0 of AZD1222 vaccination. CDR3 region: CASSRGGPYEQYF. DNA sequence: TGTGCCAGCAGCCGTGGGGGGCCCTACGAGCAGTACTTC.